This T cell receptor beta chain was documented in a study of blood T cell repertoires in COVID-19. Losses at the gene ends were 5 bases for V and 8 bases for J; bases not matched to a gene: 6. Germline CDR1 reads SGHTA; CDR2 reads FQGTGA. This CDR3 contains 14 residues. TCRdb's copy holds only in-frame clones and misses some; the assay was immunoSEQ multiplex PCR. Seen here are more than 250,000 clones, about four fifths observed once, and the top ten hold 1% to 1.5%. This clone was seen more than once but under ten times. Other DNA sequences in this sample translate to the same CDR3. This clonotype was sampled from a woman in her forties or fifties with acute or convalescent COVID-19. Sequences were obtained from peripheral blood. The rearrangement links TRBV7-3 to TRBJ1-4; TRBD1 matches at 9 bases. The DNA for the CDR3 is TGTGCCAGCAGCCCTACGGGACAGGGCGAAAAACTGTTTTTT. Its translation is CASSPTGQGEKLFF.